The 11 T cell receptor beta chains in this list originate from one sample, sequenced in a study of T cells expressing NK-cell markers. TCRdb reprocessed the 5' RACE reads; each CDR3 protein has one entry and no DNA is given. The table lists 400,000 to 500,000 distinct CDR3 sequences. Sequenced sample: blood T cells: a sorted CD56 or NKG2C T cell subset, CD4+ or CD8+ T cells, or bulk PBMC T cells (not recorded which). These receptors were obtained from a woman between 18 and 70 years old in good health.

The chain uses TRBV6-5 and TRBJ1-1. This CDR3 spans 16 amino acids. Germline V gene lookup returns CDR1 MNHEY and CDR2 SVGAGI. The CDR3 protein is CASSYWWGNRNTEAFF.

V is TRBV4-2 and J is TRBJ2-3; the TCRdb call, TRBD2, lacks DNA for checking. The germline gives CDR1 LGHNA, CDR2 YNFKEQ. This CDR3 is built from 15 residues. CDR3 region: CASSQEAGSTDTQYF.

V and J are TRBV29-1 and TRBJ2-7; the TCRdb D gene call, TRBD2, has no DNA to confirm it. The CDR3 consists of 14 residues. CDR1 and CDR2 (germline): SQVTM, ANQGSEA. This CDR3 is CSVFGGISSYEQYF.

The chain carries TRBV5-4 and TRBJ2-1; TCRdb picks TRBD2, but there is no DNA to check that call. Germline CDR1 reads SGHNT; CDR2 reads YYREEE (reference sequence). This CDR3 has 18 residues. CDR3 protein: CASSSVGLPDGSYNEQFF. Full variable domain (remainder filled in from reference TRBV5-4 and TRBJ2-1): ETGVTQSPTHLIKTRGQQVTLRCSSQSGHNTVSWYQQALGQGPQFIFQYYREEENGRGNFPPRFSGLQFPNYSSELNVNALELDDSALYLCASSSVGLPDGSYNEQFFGPGTRLTVL.

The chain employs TRBV7-2 and TRBJ2-7. CDR1 is SGHTA, CDR2 FQGNSA, per germline. CDR3 length: 11 amino acids. The CDR3 protein is CASSPFKEQYF.

The chain uses TRBV7-2 and TRBJ1-5; TCRdb's D gene call, TRBD1, goes unchecked for lack of DNA. The CDR3 runs 15 residues. Germline V gene data show CDR1 as SGHTA and CDR2 as FQGNSA. The CDR3 here is CASSFANRGNQPQHF.

The chain links TRBV11-2 to TRBJ2-3; TCRdb outputs TRBD2, but without DNA this stays unchecked. This CDR3 comprises 14 residues. The germline gives CDR1 SGHAT, CDR2 FQNNGV. CDR3 sequence reads: CASSLGNSAGEPRF.

The chain carries TRBV6-5 and TRBJ1-1. The length of the CDR3 is 15 residues. Germline V gene lookup returns CDR1 MNHEY and CDR2 SVGAGI. CDR3 region: CASSYSAISNTEAFF.

The rearrangement joins TRBV3-1 to TRBJ2-1; checking the TCRdb D call of TRBD2 is not possible without DNA. Per the germline V gene, CDR1 is LGHDT and CDR2 is YNNKEL (reference sequence). The CDR3 spans 13 residues. This CDR3 reads CASSPSGSNEQFF.

The rearrangement joins TRBV12-3 or TRBV12-4 to TRBJ1-5; the TRBD1 assignment by TCRdb is unverifiable without DNA. The CDR3 consists of 12 residues. CDR3 region: CASSPGSGPQHF.

The chain combines TRBV5-1 with TRBJ2-5. Per the germline V gene, CDR1 is SGHRS and CDR2 is YFSETQ. The CDR3 runs 12 residues. CDR3 region: CASSLILETQYF.